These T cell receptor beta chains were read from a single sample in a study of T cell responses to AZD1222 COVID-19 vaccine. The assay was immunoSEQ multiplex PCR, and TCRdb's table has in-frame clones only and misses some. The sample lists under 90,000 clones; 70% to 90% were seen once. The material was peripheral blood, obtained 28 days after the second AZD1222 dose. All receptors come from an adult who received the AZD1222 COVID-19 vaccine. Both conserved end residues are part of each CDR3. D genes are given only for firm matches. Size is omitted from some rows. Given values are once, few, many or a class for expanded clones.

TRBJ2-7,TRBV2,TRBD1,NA,TGTGCCAGCAGTCGAGACGGACAGGGGGCCTACGAGCAGTACTTC,CASSRDGQGAYEQYF
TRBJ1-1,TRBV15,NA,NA,TGTGCCACCAGCAGAGTGGGATTTCTTGTAGACTTGATGAACACTGAAGCTTTCTTT,CATSRVGFLVDLMNTEAFF
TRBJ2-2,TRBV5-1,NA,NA,TGCGCCAGCAGCTTTGGAGCTCTAGGGGTCGGGGAGCTGTTTTTT,CASSFGALGVGELFF
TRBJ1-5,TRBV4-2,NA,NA,TGTGCCAGCAGCCAAGATCTCGGGGGCAATCAGCCCCAGCATTTT,CASSQDLGGNQPQHF
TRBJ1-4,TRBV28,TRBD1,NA,TGTGCCAGCAGTTTTTCTACAGGGGGCGGTGAAAAACTGTTTTTT,CASSFSTGGGEKLFF
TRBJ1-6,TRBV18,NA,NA,TGTGCCAGCTCACCCAACGGGGTAGGGGTCAGCTCACCCCTCCACTTT,CASSPNGVGVSSPLHF
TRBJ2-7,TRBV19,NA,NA,TGTGCCAGTAGTCCCGGGACGGAATCCTACGAGCAGTACTTC,CASSPGTESYEQYF
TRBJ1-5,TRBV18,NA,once,TGTGCCAGCTCAGACGATAGCAATCAGCCCCAGCATTTT,CASSDDSNQPQHF
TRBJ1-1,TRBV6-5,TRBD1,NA,TGTGCCAGCAGAAACAGGGGGGGAGAAGCTTTCTTT,CASRNRGGEAFF
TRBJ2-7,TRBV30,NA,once,TGTGCCTGGGAAGGGACGGCCTACGAGCAGTACTTC,CAWEGTAYEQYF
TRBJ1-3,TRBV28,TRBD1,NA,TGTGCCAGCAGGGGACAGGGGATCGTTGGAAACACCATATATTTT,CASRGQGIVGNTIYF
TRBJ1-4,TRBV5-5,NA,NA,TGTGCCAGCAGCTTTTTTGGGCAGAAGAATGAAAAACTGTTTTTT,CASSFFGQKNEKLFF
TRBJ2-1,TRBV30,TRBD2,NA,TGTGCCAGGAAGACTAGCGGCGACTACAATGAGCAGTTCTTC,CARKTSGDYNEQFF
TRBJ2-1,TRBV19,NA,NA,TGTGCCAGTAGCGAAACGGATTACAATGAGCAGTTCTTC,CASSETDYNEQFF
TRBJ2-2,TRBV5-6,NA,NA,TGTGCCAGCAGCCCGACTACAACGGACACCGGGGAGCTGTTTTTT,CASSPTTTDTGELFF
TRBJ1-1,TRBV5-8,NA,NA,TGTGCCAGCAGCTGGAGAACAGGGAAGACTGAAGCTTTCTTT,CASSWRTGKTEAFF
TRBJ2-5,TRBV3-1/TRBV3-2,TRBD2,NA,TGTGCCAGCACCCTCGGACTAGTCCAGGAGACCCAGTACTTC,CASTLGLVQETQYF
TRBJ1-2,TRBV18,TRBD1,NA,TGTGCCAGCTCATCTACCAGACAGGGGTATGGCTACACCTTC,CASSSTRQGYGYTF
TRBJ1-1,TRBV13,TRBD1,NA,TGTGCCAGCAACGTACGGACAGGGGTGACTGAAGCTTTCTTT,CASNVRTGVTEAFF
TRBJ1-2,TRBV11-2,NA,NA,TGTGCCAGCAGCTTAGTTCCCAGGGGTGATGGCTACACCTTC,CASSLVPRGDGYTF
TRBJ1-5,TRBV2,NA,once,TGTGCCAGCAGAGGAACAGGGAGCAATCAGCCCCAGCATTTT,CASRGTGSNQPQHF
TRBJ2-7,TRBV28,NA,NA,TGTGCCAGCAGTTTAGGGCCTCGAGAGCAGTACTTC,CASSLGPREQYF
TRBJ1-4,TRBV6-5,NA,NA,TGTGCCAGCAGTTACGAAGGGCCCACAGAAAAACTGTTTTTT,CASSYEGPTEKLFF
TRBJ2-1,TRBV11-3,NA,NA,TGTGCCAGCAGCTCCCGGACAGTTTCCTACAATGAGCAGTTCTTC,CASSSRTVSYNEQFF
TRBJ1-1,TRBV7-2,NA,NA,TGTGCCAGCAGCTCTGCCTCCAGAAACACTGAAGCTTTCTTT,CASSSASRNTEAFF
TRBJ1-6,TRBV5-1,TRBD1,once,TGCGCCAGCAGCCCGGGACAGGGATTCTCACCCCTCCACTTT,CASSPGQGFSPLHF
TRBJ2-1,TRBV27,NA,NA,TGTGCCAGCAGTTTATTACGGGGAATGGATTACAATGAGCAGTTCTTC,CASSLLRGMDYNEQFF
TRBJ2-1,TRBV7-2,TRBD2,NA,TGTGCCAGCAGCTTAGGGACTAGCGGGGCCCGAAATGAGCAGTTCTTC,CASSLGTSGARNEQFF
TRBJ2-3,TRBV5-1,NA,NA,TGCGCCAGCAGCTTCGACCTTACGCAGTATTTT,CASSFDLTQYF
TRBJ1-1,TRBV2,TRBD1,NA,TGTGCCAGCAGTCGCCGGACAGGCTTGAACACTGAAGCTTTCTTT,CASSRRTGLNTEAFF
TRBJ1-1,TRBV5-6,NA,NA,TGTGCCAGCAGCTTCCCTTACGGAGGGAACACTGAAGCTTTCTTT,CASSFPYGGNTEAFF
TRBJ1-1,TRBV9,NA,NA,TGTGCCAGCAGCGTAAAGGGGAACACTGAAGCTTTCTTT,CASSVKGNTEAFF
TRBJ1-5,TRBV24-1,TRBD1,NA,TGTGCCACCAGTGACCCCGGACAGGGGGGACAGCCCCAGCATTTT,CATSDPGQGGQPQHF
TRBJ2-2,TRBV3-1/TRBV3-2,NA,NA,TGTGCCAGCAGCCAAGGTTTAACCGGGGAGCTGTTTTTT,CASSQGLTGELFF
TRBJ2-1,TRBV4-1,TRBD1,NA,TGCGCCAGCAGTCCCGGACAGGCCCTCAATGAGCAGTTCTTC,CASSPGQALNEQFF
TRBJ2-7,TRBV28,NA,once,TGTGCCAGCAGACCCGTATTTAATCCCTACGAGCAGTACTTC,CASRPVFNPYEQYF
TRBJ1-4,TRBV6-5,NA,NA,TGTGCCAGCAGTTTCTTAGCCCCGCGGACGGAGAAACTGTTTTTT,CASSFLAPRTEKLFF
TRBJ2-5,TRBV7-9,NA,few,TGTGCCAGCAGCTTAGTCGGTGAGACCCAGTACTTC,CASSLVGETQYF
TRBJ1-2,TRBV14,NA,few,TGTGCCAGCAGCCAAGAAGGGACTTGGGGGGAAAATGGCTATGGCTACACCTTC,CASSQEGTWGENGYGYTF
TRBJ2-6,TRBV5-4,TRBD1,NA,TGTGCCAGCAGCTCCCGAAGGGGAGAGACAGGGCCTGGGGCCAACGTCCTGACTTTC,CASSSRRGETGPGANVLTF
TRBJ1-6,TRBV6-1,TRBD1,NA,TGTGCCAGCAGTGAAGGGACAGGGAATAATTCACCCCTCCACTTT,CASSEGTGNNSPLHF
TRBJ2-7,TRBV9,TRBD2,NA,TGTGCCAGCAGCGAAGGCGGGGGGGCTGAAGAGCAGTACTTC,CASSEGGGAEEQYF
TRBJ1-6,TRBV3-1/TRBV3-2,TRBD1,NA,TGTGCCAGCAGCCAAGGGACAGGGGCCGTTTTTAATTCACCCCTCCACTTT,CASSQGTGAVFNSPLHF
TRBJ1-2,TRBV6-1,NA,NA,TGTGCCAGCAGTGAAGTCGGGAATTATGGCTACACCTTC,CASSEVGNYGYTF
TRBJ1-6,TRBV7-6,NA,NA,TGTGCCAGCAGCTTAGGGGGGAAGGGAAGTTCCTATAATTCACCCCTCCACTTT,CASSLGGKGSSYNSPLHF
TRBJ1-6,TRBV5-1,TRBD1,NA,TGCGCCAGCAGCTTGGTCCCGGGACAGGGGGCGAGTGGCTATAATTCACCCCTCCACTTT,CASSLVPGQGASGYNSPLHF
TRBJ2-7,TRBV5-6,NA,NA,TGTGCCAGCAGCTTAAGCTCCTACGAGCAGTACTTC,CASSLSSYEQYF
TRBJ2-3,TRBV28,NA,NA,TGTGCCAGCAGTAACGGGGCTCGCACAGATACGCAGTATTTT,CASSNGARTDTQYF
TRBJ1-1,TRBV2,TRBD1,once,TGTGCCAGCAGACGGGACAGGGGGCGGATTACTGAAGCTTTCTTT,CASRRDRGRITEAFF
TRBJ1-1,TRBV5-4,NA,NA,TGTGCCAGCAGCTTGCCAGGGGCTAGTAACACTGAAGCTTTCTTT,CASSLPGASNTEAFF
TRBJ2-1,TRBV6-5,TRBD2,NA,TGTGCCAGCCGGATTATGGGCGGGGGGGCCGATGAGCAGTTCTTC,CASRIMGGGADEQFF
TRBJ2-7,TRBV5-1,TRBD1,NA,TGCGCCAGCAGCTTGGGTGGCCAGGGGGCCTCCTACGAGCAGTACTTC,CASSLGGQGASYEQYF
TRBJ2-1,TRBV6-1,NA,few,TGTGCCAGCAGTGAAGTCCCCGGACAGCGCAATGAGCAGTTCTTC,CASSEVPGQRNEQFF
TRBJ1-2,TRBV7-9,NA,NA,TGTGCCAGCAACCCCGGGAGGGGGTATGGCTACACCTTC,CASNPGRGYGYTF
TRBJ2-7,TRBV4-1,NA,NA,TGCGCCAGCAGCCTCGGACCGAGATACGAGCAGTACTTC,CASSLGPRYEQYF
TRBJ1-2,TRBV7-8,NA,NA,TGTGCCAGCAGAAACAGGGATAACTATGGCTACACCTTC,CASRNRDNYGYTF
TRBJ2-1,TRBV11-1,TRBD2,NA,TGTGCCAGCAGCTCTGCGGGGCGGGGGGACAATGAGCAGTTCTTC,CASSSAGRGDNEQFF
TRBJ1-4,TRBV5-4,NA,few,TGTGCCAGCAGCTCAGGGACGAGGAATGAAAAACTGTTTTTT,CASSSGTRNEKLFF
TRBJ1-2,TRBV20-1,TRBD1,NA,TGCAGGGGGGGGACAGGCAATGGCTACACCTTC,CRGGTGNGYTF
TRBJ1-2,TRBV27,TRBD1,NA,TGTGCCAGCAGTCCCAGGGGGTTCGGTAACTATGGCTACACCTTC,CASSPRGFGNYGYTF